The rows below give T cell receptor beta chains drawn from one sample of a study of control samples from healthy donors and cancer patients. Profiling relied on immunoSEQ multiplex PCR, and the TCRdb table lists in-frame clones only, not all of them. There are about 20,000 clones in the sample; 80% to 90% occur only once, and approximately 30% lies in the top ten. Source material: PBMCs. These receptors were taken from a woman in her 70s with lung cancer. CDR3s include the opening cysteine and the closing phenylalanine or tryptophan. Each record gives: D gene, CDR3 length, J gene, V gene, clone size, CDR3 protein, CDR3 DNA. The D gene is left open where the match is weak. Size is stated for part of the rows, as once, few or many counts, or as a class when the clone is expanded.

d_call: NA; cdr3_length: 14; j_call: TRBJ1-5; v_call: TRBV19; clone_size: few; cdr3_aa: CASSMSGQNQPQHF; cdr3_nt: TGTGCCAGTAGTATGTCAGGGCAGAATCAGCCCCAGCATTTT
d_call: TRBD2; cdr3_length: 14; j_call: TRBJ2-5; v_call: TRBV5-1; clone_size: NA; cdr3_aa: CASSYEGGEETQYF; cdr3_nt: TGCGCCAGCAGCTACGAGGGAGGGGAAGAGACCCAGTACTTC
d_call: TRBD2; cdr3_length: 15; j_call: TRBJ2-1; v_call: TRBV7-2; clone_size: once; cdr3_aa: CASSSPGLAGNEQFF; cdr3_nt: TGTGCCAGCAGCTCGCCGGGACTAGCGGGGAATGAGCAGTTCTTC
d_call: NA; cdr3_length: 14; j_call: TRBJ2-7; v_call: TRBV28; clone_size: NA; cdr3_aa: CASKSDPASYEQYF; cdr3_nt: TGTGCCAGCAAATCGGACCCGGCCTCCTACGAGCAGTACTTC
d_call: TRBD1; cdr3_length: 14; j_call: TRBJ1-6; v_call: TRBV30; clone_size: NA; cdr3_aa: CASGQGWDNSPLHF; cdr3_nt: TGTGCCTCCGGACAGGGCTGGGATAATTCACCCCTCCACTTT
d_call: NA; cdr3_length: 16; j_call: TRBJ2-7; v_call: TRBV28; clone_size: NA; cdr3_aa: CASRLSGETISYEQYF; cdr3_nt: TGTGCCAGCAGACTCTCCGGCGAGACAATCTCCTACGAGCAGTACTTC
d_call: NA; cdr3_length: 13; j_call: TRBJ2-7; v_call: TRBV4-2; clone_size: NA; cdr3_aa: CASSQDQSLEQYF; cdr3_nt: TGTGCCAGCAGCCAAGATCAGTCCCTCGAGCAGTACTTC
d_call: TRBD2; cdr3_length: 18; j_call: TRBJ2-5; v_call: TRBV24-1; clone_size: NA; cdr3_aa: CATSDAITGLAGGETQYF; cdr3_nt: TGTGCCACCAGTGATGCCATTACCGGACTAGCGGGAGGAGAGACCCAGTACTTC
d_call: NA; cdr3_length: 13; j_call: TRBJ2-2; v_call: TRBV29-1; clone_size: NA; cdr3_aa: CSVVGQNTGELFF; cdr3_nt: TGCAGCGTTGTAGGTCAGAACACCGGGGAGCTGTTTTTT
d_call: NA; cdr3_length: 13; j_call: TRBJ2-7; v_call: TRBV19; clone_size: NA; cdr3_aa: CASSQGVKGEQYF; cdr3_nt: TGTGCCAGTAGTCAGGGAGTCAAGGGCGAGCAGTACTTC
d_call: NA; cdr3_length: 15; j_call: TRBJ1-4; v_call: TRBV5-1; clone_size: few; cdr3_aa: CASSLKGPPDEKLFF; cdr3_nt: TGCGCCAGCAGCTTAAAGGGGCCTCCGGATGAAAAACTGTTTTTT
d_call: TRBD1; cdr3_length: 14; j_call: TRBJ1-5; v_call: TRBV28; clone_size: NA; cdr3_aa: CASSSGQDHQPQHF; cdr3_nt: TGTGCCAGCAGTTCGGGACAGGACCATCAGCCCCAGCATTTT
d_call: NA; cdr3_length: 15; j_call: TRBJ1-4; v_call: TRBV5-1; clone_size: NA; cdr3_aa: CASSLGASTNEKLFF; cdr3_nt: TGCGCCAGCAGCTTGGGTGCATCCACTAATGAAAAACTGTTTTTT
d_call: NA; cdr3_length: 15; j_call: TRBJ1-2; v_call: TRBV11-2; clone_size: few; cdr3_aa: CASSLGEGPTYGYTF; cdr3_nt: TGTGCCAGCAGCTTAGGGGAGGGGCCCACCTATGGCTACACCTTC
d_call: TRBD1; cdr3_length: 13; j_call: TRBJ1-2; v_call: TRBV6-6; clone_size: NA; cdr3_aa: CASSPGGTYGYTF; cdr3_nt: TGTGCCAGCAGCCCAGGGGGGACCTATGGCTACACCTTC
d_call: NA; cdr3_length: 13; j_call: TRBJ1-5; v_call: TRBV9; clone_size: NA; cdr3_aa: CASSVEPNQPQHF; cdr3_nt: TGTGCCAGCAGCGTAGAGCCCAATCAGCCCCAGCATTTT
d_call: NA; cdr3_length: 15; j_call: TRBJ2-1; v_call: TRBV9; clone_size: once; cdr3_aa: CASSVAPETYNEQFF; cdr3_nt: TGTGCCAGCAGCGTAGCTCCGGAGACCTACAATGAGCAGTTCTTC
d_call: NA; cdr3_length: 14; j_call: TRBJ2-3; v_call: TRBV7-3; clone_size: NA; cdr3_aa: CASSMSGSTDTQYF; cdr3_nt: TGTGCCAGCAGCATGTCCGGGAGCACAGATACGCAGTATTTT
d_call: NA; cdr3_length: 13; j_call: TRBJ2-7; v_call: TRBV29-1; clone_size: NA; cdr3_aa: CSVAPQTADEQYF; cdr3_nt: TGCAGCGTTGCCCCCCAGACAGCGGACGAGCAGTACTTC
d_call: NA; cdr3_length: 16; j_call: TRBJ2-1; v_call: TRBV16; clone_size: NA; cdr3_aa: CASSGGKSVTYNEQFF; cdr3_nt: TGTGCCAGCAGCGGCGGCAAGAGTGTAACCTACAATGAGCAGTTCTTC
d_call: NA; cdr3_length: 13; j_call: TRBJ2-2; v_call: TRBV10-1; clone_size: NA; cdr3_aa: CASSERRHGELFF; cdr3_nt: TGCGCCAGCAGTGAGCGCCGCCATGGGGAGCTGTTTTTT
d_call: NA; cdr3_length: 13; j_call: TRBJ2-7; v_call: TRBV11-2; clone_size: once; cdr3_aa: CASRPAGPYEQYF; cdr3_nt: TGTGCCAGCAGGCCGGCGGGACCCTACGAGCAGTACTTC
d_call: TRBD2; cdr3_length: 15; j_call: TRBJ2-5; v_call: TRBV10-2; clone_size: few; cdr3_aa: CASSPLSGSQETQYF; cdr3_nt: TGCGCCAGCAGTCCCCTCAGCGGGAGCCAAGAGACCCAGTACTTC
d_call: NA; cdr3_length: 12; j_call: TRBJ2-5; v_call: TRBV12-3/TRBV12-4; clone_size: NA; cdr3_aa: CASSLEGETQYF; cdr3_nt: TGTGCCAGCAGTTTGGAGGGAGAGACCCAGTACTTC
d_call: NA; cdr3_length: 15; j_call: TRBJ2-4; v_call: TRBV2; clone_size: NA; cdr3_aa: CASNTELLAKNIQYF; cdr3_nt: TGTGCCAGCAATACAGAGCTTCTAGCCAAAAACATTCAGTACTTC
d_call: NA; cdr3_length: 14; j_call: TRBJ1-4; v_call: TRBV7-9; clone_size: NA; cdr3_aa: CASSIFGTNEKLFF; cdr3_nt: TGTGCCAGCAGCATCTTTGGGACTAATGAAAAACTGTTTTTT
d_call: NA; cdr3_length: 14; j_call: TRBJ1-5; v_call: TRBV19; clone_size: NA; cdr3_aa: CASSIVTADQPQHF; cdr3_nt: TGTGCCAGTAGTATAGTGACAGCCGATCAGCCCCAGCATTTT
d_call: NA; cdr3_length: 12; j_call: TRBJ1-1; v_call: TRBV28; clone_size: few; cdr3_aa: CASSAGRAEAFF; cdr3_nt: TGTGCCAGCAGTGCGGGAAGGGCGGAAGCTTTCTTT
d_call: NA; cdr3_length: 13; j_call: TRBJ1-1; v_call: TRBV3-1/TRBV3-2; clone_size: NA; cdr3_aa: CASSQDYKAEAFF; cdr3_nt: TGTGCCAGCAGCCAAGATTACAAGGCTGAAGCTTTCTTT
d_call: NA; cdr3_length: 16; j_call: TRBJ1-1; v_call: TRBV7-2; clone_size: NA; cdr3_aa: CASSQARGRGVTEAFF; cdr3_nt: TGTGCCAGCAGCCAGGCGAGAGGGCGGGGAGTCACTGAAGCTTTCTTT
d_call: NA; cdr3_length: 14; j_call: TRBJ2-2; v_call: TRBV11-2; clone_size: NA; cdr3_aa: CASSLDLNTGELFF; cdr3_nt: TGTGCCAGCAGCTTAGACCTGAACACCGGGGAGCTGTTTTTT